The text below deals with one T cell receptor (beta chain). The method was immunoSEQ multiplex PCR; TCRdb's version includes in-frame clones alone and lacks a portion of them. The sample records roughly 45,000 clones, roughly 91% being singletons. The CDR3 extends over 17 amino acids. The J segment lost 0 bases and the V segment lost 2 bases, leaving 8 bases of the junction unmatched. In germline, CDR1 is MGHRA, CDR2 YSYEKL. The sample originates from a study of OX40 agonist ivuxolimab in advanced cancers. Study background: Patients' therapy was ivuxolimab, an antibody that acts as an agonist of OX40 (CD134).

The chain is built from TRBV4-1 and TRBJ1-1; 8 bases agree with TRBD1. The clonotype comes from an adult with an advanced solid tumor such as melanoma, head and neck, liver or kidney cancer. The sample consisted of CD4+ or CD8+ T cells sorted from blood, taken in a trial of the OX40 agonist ivuxolimab. In DNA form, the CDR3 reads TGCGCCAGCAGCCAACCTGGACAGGGAGGTCTGAACACTGAAGCTTTCTTT. Protein: CASSQPGQGGLNTEAFF.